Listed below are T cell receptor beta chains from one sample, sequenced in a study of blood T cells in healthy people across ages. TCRdb analysed the 5' RACE reads with MiXCR anew, one entry per CDR3 protein. The sample has fewer than 2,000,000 distinct CDR3 sequences, around 40% seen once. Source material: blood. Receptors were obtained from a human donor in good health. Each CDR3 is given with its conserved first and last residue. The order of the fields is clone size, V gene, CDR3 length, J gene, D gene, CDR3 DNA, CDR3 protein. D genes are given only for firm matches. A row's size may be missing; if present it is once, few, many or a size class.

NA	TRBV30	12	TRBJ2-7	NA	TGTGCCTGGAGGGACGTTGCCTACGAGCAGTACTTC	CAWRDVAYEQYF
NA	TRBV7-2	14	TRBJ1-5	NA	TGTGCCAGCAGCTTAGAGAGCAGCGCATCGGCCCAGCATTTT	CASSLESSASAQHF
NA	TRBV29-1	13	TRBJ1-1	NA	TGCAGCGTATGGGACATAAAGAACACTGAAGCTTTCTTT	CSVWDIKNTEAFF
NA	TRBV12-3/TRBV12-4	15	TRBJ1-4	TRBD1	TGTGCCAGCAGTTCCAACAGGGGGTTTTATGAAAAACTGTTTTTT	CASSSNRGFYEKLFF
NA	TRBV7-2	14	TRBJ1-6	NA	TGTGCCAGCAGCATTACCCCAGAGGGTTCACCCCTCCACTTT	CASSITPEGSPLHF
NA	TRBV20-1	15	TRBJ2-1	TRBD2	TGCAGTGCTAGTTGGCGGGGGGGCCCCTACAATGAGCAGTTCTTC	CSASWRGGPYNEQFF
NA	TRBV20-1	12	TRBJ2-1	TRBD1	TGCAGGGCCGGCAGGGGGAATGGGGAGCAGTTCTTC	CRAGRGNGEQFF
NA	TRBV20-1	13	TRBJ2-1	NA	TGCAGTGCTAGTGGAGAGTTTCAGGGGACCCAGTTCTTC	CSASGEFQGTQFF
many	TRBV7-9	16	TRBJ2-3	TRBD2	TGTGCCAGCAGCCCCGGGACTAGCGGGTTTGAAGATACGCAGTATTTT	CASSPGTSGFEDTQYF
NA	TRBV13	17	TRBJ1-6	NA	TGTGCCAGCAGCTTGTCACACGGACTTTTCTATAATTCACCCCTCCACTTT	CASSLSHGLFYNSPLHF
NA	TRBV4-3	14	TRBJ1-5	NA	TGCGCCAGCAGCGTCTCGGACGGAAATCAGCCCCAGCATTTT	CASSVSDGNQPQHF
NA	TRBV3-1	15	TRBJ1-5	NA	TGTGCCAGCAGCCAAGAAGGGGGTAGCAATCAGCCCCAGCATTTT	CASSQEGGSNQPQHF
few	TRBV7-2	16	TRBJ2-7	TRBD1	TGTGCCAGCAGCTTAGAACTGGGACAGGCATCCTACGAGCAGTACTTC	CASSLELGQASYEQYF
NA	TRBV12-5	20	TRBJ1-1	TRBD1	TGTGCTAGTGGTTTGTTCGCACCGGGACAGGGGCCCCTCGTGAACACTGAAGCTTTCTTT	CASGLFAPGQGPLVNTEAFF
NA	TRBV20-1	14	TRBJ1-1	NA	TGCAGTGCTAGAGGTATCTGGAGTTACACTGAAGCTTTCTTT	CSARGIWSYTEAFF
NA	TRBV6-6	13	TRBJ2-1	NA	TGTGCCAGCACCCACGGAGGTTACAATGAGCAGTTCTTC	CASTHGGYNEQFF
NA	TRBV2	14	TRBJ2-5	NA	TGTGCCAGCATTTATGGGGGGCCCCAAGAGACCCAGTACTTC	CASIYGGPQETQYF
NA	TRBV6-2/TRBV6-3	13	TRBJ1-2	NA	TGTGCCAGCAGTTTATGGCAGCATAGCGGCTACACCTTC	CASSLWQHSGYTF
NA	TRBV6-5	14	TRBJ1-2	TRBD1	TGTGCCACCCTACTGACGACAGGGGCCTATGGCTACACCTTC	CATLLTTGAYGYTF
few	TRBV4-3	15	TRBJ1-1	NA	TGCGCCAGCAGACCTAACCCTAACAGGAACTATGAAGCTTTCTTT	CASRPNPNRNYEAFF
few	TRBV14	14	TRBJ2-5	NA	TGTGCCAGCAGCCAAGGTCGGTTGGGAGAGACCCAGTACTTC	CASSQGRLGETQYF
NA	TRBV27	13	TRBJ1-1	NA	TGTGCCAGCAGTTCCGGACTGCGGACTGAAGCTTTCTTT	CASSSGLRTEAFF
NA	TRBV4-1	15	TRBJ2-5	TRBD2	TGCGCCAGCAGCCGTGGACTAGCACCGGCGGAGACCCAGTACTTC	CASSRGLAPAETQYF
once	TRBV15	17	TRBJ2-3	NA	TGTGCCACCAGCAGAGTTCCGCTAGACCTTCCTTTGGATACGCAGTATTTT	CATSRVPLDLPLDTQYF
NA	TRBV19	14	TRBJ1-2	NA	TGTGCCAGTTTACCTAGGACAGCGAACTATGGCTACACCTTC	CASLPRTANYGYTF
NA	TRBV20-1	12	TRBJ1-1	TRBD1	TGCAGTGCTAGCTCGGACAGGGAAGAGGCTTTCTTT	CSASSDREEAFF
few	TRBV28	15	TRBJ2-7	NA	TGTGCCAGCAGCCCGACGACGGGATCAGCCTACGAGCAGTACTTC	CASSPTTGSAYEQYF
few	TRBV5-6	17	TRBJ2-5	TRBD2	TGTGCCAGCAGCCTCGCTAGCGGGGGGGCCGGGGTCAGTGAGCAGTACTTC	CASSLASGGAGVSEQYF
NA	TRBV10-2	16	TRBJ2-5	NA	TGCGCCAGCAGTGAGTTCCCCATCCGCAGGGAAGAGACCCAGTACTTC	CASSEFPIRREETQYF
NA	TRBV6-1	15	TRBJ2-7	NA	TGTGCCAGCAGTGAAGTTTACCCGACGGAGAACGAGCAGTACTTC	CASSEVYPTENEQYF
NA	TRBV14	16	TRBJ2-3	TRBD1	TGTGCCAGCAGCCAAGAGGGACAGGCAAACACAGATACGCAGTATTTT	CASSQEGQANTDTQYF
NA	TRBV20-1	16	TRBJ1-5	NA	TGCAGTGCTAGGGGAGGGGTAGGGGGGGCTAGCCAGCCCCAGCATTTT	CSARGGVGGASQPQHF
NA	TRBV4-1	13	TRBJ2-5	NA	TGCGCCAGCAGCCAAGACAATGAAGAGCCCCAGTACTTC	CASSQDNEEPQYF
many	TRBV9	14	TRBJ1-1	NA	TGTGCCAGCAGCGTAACGGGAGGGAACACTGAAGCTTTCTTT	CASSVTGGNTEAFF
NA	TRBV5-1	16	TRBJ1-1	TRBD1	TGCGCCAGCAGCTTGGGACCCCCGGGACAGGGGGCTTCAGCTTTCTTT	CASSLGPPGQGASAFF
few	TRBV10-3	13	TRBJ2-7	NA	TGTGCCATCAGAGGCCTGAGCTCCTACGAGCAGTACTTC	CAIRGLSSYEQYF
NA	TRBV7-2	17	TRBJ1-2	NA	TGTGCCAGCAGCTTAGGGGTCCAAACTATAGGGGGCTATGGCTACACCTTC	CASSLGVQTIGGYGYTF
NA	TRBV24-1	16	TRBJ2-3	TRBD1	TGTGCCACCAGTGATTCGGACAGGAGCCGCACAGATACGCAGTATTTT	CATSDSDRSRTDTQYF
NA	TRBV4-3	16	TRBJ2-7	NA	TGCGCCAGCAGCCAAGACCCATTGGGCAGCGACTACGAGCAGTACTTC	CASSQDPLGSDYEQYF
NA	TRBV5-1	16	TRBJ2-5	TRBD2	TGCGCCAGCAGCTTGGCGACGGGGGGATTCCAAGAGACCCAGTACTTC	CASSLATGGFQETQYF
NA	TRBV6-5	13	TRBJ1-1	NA	TGTGCCAGCAGTTACGAGGGAATAGGTGAAGCTTTCTTT	CASSYEGIGEAFF
NA	TRBV7-3	16	TRBJ2-5	NA	TGTGCCAGCAGCTTAGGGGCCAGGGGGGCCCAAGAGACCCAGTACTTC	CASSLGARGAQETQYF
few	TRBV4-1	17	TRBJ2-7	TRBD2	TGCGCCAGCAGCCAATCGGAGAGAGCGGGGGGCCCCTACGAGCAGTACTTC	CASSQSERAGGPYEQYF